This TCR beta chain emerged from a study of blood T cell repertoires in COVID-19. Measured with immunoSEQ multiplex PCR; TCRdb has only the in-frame clones, and not every one. The table records about 110,000 clones, more than 70% of them present only once. Trimming left V 4 bases short and J 4 bases short, with 20 bases between. There are 16 residues in the CDR3. Germline CDR1 SGDLS, CDR2 YYNGEE. This receptor was taken from a man aged 35-49 years with active or convalescent COVID-19. Sequenced: peripheral blood. The rearrangement uses TRBV9 and TRBJ1-2; D is possibly TRBD1 (6 bases). The CDR3 protein is CASSIFRDKGPYGYTF. The CDR3 nucleotides are TGTGCCAGCAGCATCTTCAGGGACAAGGGACCCTATGGCTACACCTTC.